The 26 T cell receptor beta chains listed next were all sequenced from one sample in a study of T cells in Graves' hyperthyroidism and ophthalmopathy. The investigators amplified TCR beta CDR3 regions from RNA transcripts. Carried out on the TCR CDR3, a first-round RT-PCR used the HTBI primer set. TCRdb called the multiplex PCR reads again in MiXCR, with one record for every CDR3 protein. The table shows hundreds of thousands of distinct CDR3 sequences, with about 20% occurring only once. The specimen sequenced was blood. The source of these receptors is a woman in her 70s with Graves' ophthalmopathy.

The chain couples TRBV10-3 to TRBJ1-3, with D possibly being TRBD1 (5 bases). Germline loops: CDR1 ENHRY, CDR2 SYGVKD. There are 15 residues in the CDR3. Trimming shortened V by 6 bases and J by 3 bases, and 15 bases separated the two germline ends. CDR3 nucleotides: TGTGCCATCAGCGGAGACAAGGGGCTTGGAAACACCATATATTTT. Its protein is CAISGDKGLGNTIYF.

This clonotype was found many times. The chain uses TRBV2 and TRBJ2-7, with 10 bases matching TRBD2. After removal of 6 bases from V and 2 bases from J, the junction contained 4 bases not matched to a gene. CDR3 length equals 14 residues. CDR1 and CDR2 from the germline V gene are SNHLY and FYNNEI. Written as DNA, the CDR3 is TGTGCCAGCAGGAGGACTAGCGGAACCTACGAGCAGTACTTC. Encoded protein: CASRRTSGTYEQYF.

Many counts were recorded for this clonotype. This chain joins TRBV6-2 or TRBV6-3 and TRBJ2-7; 10 bases map to TRBD2. Germline V CDR1 and CDR2: MNHEY, SVGEGT. V dropped 11 bases and J dropped 4; count of bases not matched to a gene: 11. The CDR3 runs 14 residues. In DNA, the CDR3 is TGTGCCGCCCAGGCTAGCGGGAGAACTTACGAGCAGTACTTC. This sequence encodes CAAQASGRTYEQYF.

The chain employs TRBV9 and TRBJ1-6; D is unresolved. The CDR3 length is 14 residues. CDR1 is SGDLS and CDR2 is YYNGEE in the germline V gene. The ends were cut back, 3 bases at V and 0 bases at J, with 4 bases in the middle. The CDR3 is CASSEASYNSPLHF. In DNA form, the CDR3 reads TGTGCCAGCAGCGAAGCCTCCTATAATTCACCCCTCCACTTT.

About this clonotype: One end of the junction does not line up with germline, which may come from a read error. This rearrangement joins TRBV7-2 to TRBJ2-3; D may correspond to TRBD1 or TRBD2 (5 bases each). Germline CDR1 is SGHTA and CDR2 is FQGNSA. This CDR3 is built from 13 residues. The CDR3 DNA reads as TGTGCCAGCAGTACGGGGAGCACAGGTACGCAGTATTTT. It encodes CASSTGSTGTQYF.

V is TRBV20-1 and J is TRBJ1-5; D possibly corresponds to TRBD1 (6 bases). V lost 3 bases and J 3 bases, leaving 12 bases between the germline ends. CDR1 and CDR2 (germline): DFQATT, SNEGSKA (reference sequence). The CDR3 spans 14 residues. This chain's CDR3 is CSASRGMNNQPQHF. For the CDR3, the DNA is TGCAGTGCTAGCAGGGGAATGAACAATCAGCCCCAGCATTTT.

This sequence joins TRBV7-2 and TRBJ1-3; 7 bases fit TRBD1. V dropped 5 bases and J dropped 4; count of bases not matched to a gene: 8. This CDR3 is built from 15 residues. Germline-derived CDR1 and CDR2 are SGHTA and FQGNSA. CDR3 nucleotides: TGTGCCAGCAGCCAAAACACAGGGGCCGGAAACACCATATATTTT. Amino acids: CASSQNTGAGNTIYF.

Notes on this clonotype: A single base separates this from a much larger clone, so it may be a read error. The CDR3 reads CVSSLGAVYGYTF. The DNA of the CDR3 is TGTGTCAGCAGTTTGGGGGCGGTCTATGGCTACACCTTC. The V and J genes are TRBV12-3 or TRBV12-4 and TRBJ1-2; D is possibly TRBD1 (6 bases). The CDR3 length is 13 residues.

On this clonotype itself: Being one base from a much bigger clone, this may be a read error. The genes are TRBV3-1 and TRBJ2-7; D gene uncertain. There are 14 residues in the CDR3. Per the germline V gene, CDR1 is LGHDT and CDR2 is YNNKEL (reference sequence). The V gene lost 3 bases and the J gene lost 6 bases, with 15 bases spanning the gap. CDR3 sequence reads: CASSHDHLRSEQYF. DNA of the CDR3: TGTGCCAGCAGCCATGATCATTTGCGGAGCGAGCAGTACTTC.

This clonotype was found a few times. The chain links TRBV3-1 to TRBJ2-3; 10 nucleotides match TRBD2. The germline V gene encodes CDR1 LGHDT and CDR2 YNNKEL (reference sequence). The trim removed 0 bases at V and 4 bases at J, leaving 4 bases unmatched. The CDR3 extends over 16 amino acids. CDR3 DNA sequence: TGTGCCAGCAGCCAAGATCTAGCGGGAGCATCAGATACGCAGTATTTT. This translates into CASSQDLAGASDTQYF.

The chain joins TRBV6-1 to TRBJ2-5, with D perhaps matching TRBD1 or TRBD2 (5 bases each). Per the germline V gene, CDR1 is MNHNS and CDR2 is SASEGT. CDR3 size: 14 residues. Trimming removed 3 bases from V and 2 bases from J, with 10 bases in between. The CDR3 sequence: CASSEGPTQETQYF. The CDR3 DNA sequence: TGTGCCAGCAGTGAGGGACCTACTCAAGAGACCCAGTACTTC.

This clonotype was seen more than once but under ten times. The J gene is TRBJ2-4, the V gene TRBV28; D gene unclear. The germline gives CDR1 MDHEN, CDR2 SYDVKM. Trimming left V 9 bases short and J 0 bases short, with 15 bases between. The CDR3 spans 15 residues. CDR3: CASRDFTIAKNIQYF. The CDR3 DNA reads as TGTGCCAGTCGTGACTTTACTATAGCCAAAAACATTCAGTACTTC.

This clonotype was observed at least ten times. V is TRBV28 and J is TRBJ2-1; 7 nucleotides align to TRBD2. This CDR3 region has 15 residues. The V gene's germline CDR1 is MDHEN and CDR2 SYDVKM. V shed 3 bases and J 0 bases; nucleotides not matched to a gene: 2. CDR3 amino acids: CASSFGGTSYNEQFF. Here the CDR3 DNA reads TGTGCCAGCAGTTTCGGGGGGACCTCCTACAATGAGCAGTTCTTC.

This clonotype has more than one count but fewer than ten. The V call is TRBV15, the J call TRBJ1-4, with D maybe TRBD1 (5 bases). Trimming removed 2 bases from V and 4 bases from J, with 5 bases in between. This CDR3 is 13 amino acids long. Germline CDR1 is LNHNV and CDR2 is YYDKDF (reference sequence). The CDR3 nucleotides are TGTGCCACCAGCAGAAGGGGTAATGAAAAACTGTTTTTT. Translating gives CATSRRGNEKLFF. The full variable domain, rest sourced from reference TRBV15 and TRBJ1-4, is DAMVIQNPRYQVTQFGKPVTLSCSQTLNHNVMYWYQQKSSQAPKLLFHYYDKDFNNEADTPDNFQSRRPNTSFCFLDIRSPGLGDTAMYLCATSRRGNEKLFFGSGTQLSVL.

The chain carries TRBV5-1 and TRBJ2-3, with 9 bases matching TRBD2. The CDR3 runs 16 residues. V dropped 4 bases and J dropped 4; count of bases not matched to a gene: 10. The germline gives CDR1 SGHRS, CDR2 YFSETQ. The CDR3 loop reads CASSLIAGEFADTQYF. In DNA, the CDR3 is TGCGCCAGCAGCCTCATAGCGGGGGAATTTGCAGATACGCAGTATTTT.

This clonotype has more than one count but fewer than ten. The V gene is TRBV20-1, the J gene TRBJ2-1; the D gene is possibly TRBD2 (5 bases). Germline CDR1 is DFQATT and CDR2 is SNEGSKA (reference sequence). The CDR3 covers 13 residues. V dropped 6 bases and J dropped 4 bases, with 13 bases sitting between them. CDR3: CSAPGVVYNEQFF. The DNA of the CDR3 is TGCAGTGCCCCCGGGGTCGTTTACAATGAGCAGTTCTTC.

This clonotype was seen only a few times. This rearrangement joins TRBV30 to TRBJ1-4; the D gene is possibly TRBD1 (5 bases). The V end lost 0 bases, the J end lost 6 bases, and 14 bases lay between the germline ends. The CDR3 runs to 15 residues. CDR1 is GTSNPN, CDR2 SVGIG, per germline (reference sequence). The CDR3, as DNA: TGTGCCTGGAGTGTACCTAGGGGCTTCGATGAAAAACTGTTTTTT. Translated, it gives CAWSVPRGFDEKLFF. The entire variable domain, with the rest obtained from reference TRBV30 and TRBJ1-4, is as follows: SQTIHQWPATLVQPVGSPLSLECTVEGTSNPNLYWYRQAAGRGLQLLFYSVGIGQISSEVPQNLSASRPQDRQFILSSKKLLLSDSGFYLCAWSVPRGFDEKLFFGSGTQLSVL.

With respect to this clonotype: The junction departs from the called germline gene at one end, perhaps through a read error. The J gene is TRBJ1-4, the V gene TRBV28, with D unresolved. CDR3 length: 15 residues. Per the germline V gene, CDR1 is MDHEN and CDR2 is SYDVKM. The CDR3 sequence is CASTPYSQGNGKLFF. CDR3 nucleotide sequence: TGTGCCAGCACCCCATACTCACAAGGAAATGGAAAACTGTTTTTT. The full variable domain, rest sourced from reference TRBV28 and TRBJ1-4, is DVKVTQSSRYLVKRTGEKVFLECVQDMDHENMFWYRQDPGLGLRLIYFSYDVKMKEKGDIPEGYSVSREKKERFSLILESASTNQTSMYLCASTPYSQGNGKLFFGSGTQLSVL.

J is TRBJ2-7 and V is TRBV6-1; D is possibly TRBD2 (6 bases). The ends were cut back, 6 bases at V and 3 bases at J, with 12 bases in the middle. The CDR3 has 13 amino acids. Looked up from germline, CDR1 is MNHNS and CDR2 is SASEGT. DNA for the CDR3: TGTGCCAGCAGACTAGCACCGAACTACGAGCAGTACTTC. This codes for CASRLAPNYEQYF.

The gene calls are TRBV7-3 and TRBJ1-1; perhaps TRBD1 as D (6 bases). This CDR3 has 15 amino acids. Germline V lookup: CDR1 SGHTA, CDR2 FQGTGA. V lost 2 bases to trimming and J lost 2 bases, with 12 bases between them. CDR3 nucleotides: TGTGCCAGCAGCTTATCCCAGGGGCATAACACTGAAGCTTTCTTT. It codes for CASSLSQGHNTEAFF.

This rearrangement joins TRBV24-1 to TRBJ2-3, with TRBD1 identical over 7 bases. Germline V lookup: CDR1 KGHDR, CDR2 SFDVKD. This CDR3 spans 15 amino acids. With 2 bases clipped from V and 3 bases from J, the junction kept 4 bases outside the gene matches. This chain's CDR3 is CATSDSTGWTDTQYF. DNA of the CDR3: TGTGCCACCAGTGATTCGACAGGGTGGACAGATACGCAGTATTTT.

In this sample, this clonotype turned up a few times. J is TRBJ1-1 and V is TRBV18, with 8 bases lining up with TRBD1. V lost 3 bases and J lost 5; bases outside the gene matches: 5. Germline-derived CDR1 and CDR2 are KGHSH and LQKENI. The CDR3 loop spans 14 amino acids. This chain's CDR3 is CASSPTGERTEAFF. As DNA, the CDR3 is TGTGCCAGCTCACCGACAGGGGAGAGAACTGAAGCTTTCTTT. Together with reference TRBV18 and TRBJ1-1, the CDR3 gives the full variable domain: NAGVMQNPRHLVRRRGQEARLRCSPMKGHSHVYWYRQLPEEGLKFMVYLQKENIIDESGMPKERFSAEFPKEGPSILRIQQVVRGDSAAYFCASSPTGERTEAFFGQGTRLTVV.

The gene calls are TRBV7-2 and TRBJ1-1; D uncertain. Trimming pared 3 bases from V and 1 base from J, leaving 12 bases between. Germline-derived CDR1 and CDR2 are SGHTA and FQGNSA. The CDR3 totals 15 residues. The DNA of the CDR3 is TGTGCCAGCAGCTTCAGTCGGGTCGAGAACACTGAAGCTTTCTTT. It is translated as CASSFSRVENTEAFF.

The V call is TRBV5-1, the J call TRBJ2-1; TRBD2 matches at 16 bases. The germline V gene encodes CDR1 SGHRS and CDR2 YFSETQ. The CDR3 loop spans 19 amino acids. With 0 bases clipped from V and 9 bases from J, the junction kept 12 bases outside the gene matches. The CDR3 reads CASSLAYPGTSGRAGEQFF. The CDR3, as DNA: TGCGCCAGCAGCTTGGCCTACCCTGGGACTAGCGGGAGGGCCGGTGAGCAGTTCTTC.

This rearrangement joins TRBV12-3 or TRBV12-4 to TRBJ1-6; no reliable D call. This CDR3 is built from 14 residues. Trimming took 6 bases from V and 9 from J, leaving 15 bases between them. The CDR3 loop is CASSPPGVGSPLHF. The CDR3 DNA reads TGTGCCAGCAGCCCCCCAGGAGTAGGTTCACCCCTCCACTTT.

Many counts were recorded for this clonotype. The chain couples TRBV6-1 to TRBJ2-7, with TRBD1 matching 7 bases. In germline, CDR1 is MNHNS, CDR2 SASEGT. The V and J ends lost 3 bases and 2 bases, in that order; junction bases with no gene match: 10. CDR3 size: 16 residues. CDR3 sequence: CASSERLDGTAYEQYF. CDR3 DNA sequence: TGTGCCAGCAGTGAGAGACTCGACGGGACAGCCTACGAGCAGTACTTC.